This T cell receptor (beta chain) was retrieved from a study of T cell responses to AZD1222 COVID-19 vaccine. Study-level background: Second-dose schedules of about 4 or about 12 weeks were combined. Study outcomes and limitations: The donor group comprised mostly white British people and more females; the analysis possibly underestimated clonal diversity.

The CDR3 contains 13 residues. Germline loops: CDR1 LNHDA, CDR2 SQIVND (reference sequence). V dropped 6 bases and J dropped 5 bases, with 11 bases sitting between them. Clones were sequenced by immunoSEQ multiplex PCR, and TCRdb holds only the in-frame ones, with some missing. This repertoire shows around 140,000 clones, over 90% found once; its top ten account for 5.4%. This clone appeared once. Its antigen is as yet unknown. This specimen was peripheral blood, taken on day 0 of AZD1222 vaccination. The chain links TRBV19 to TRBJ2-1; D is possibly TRBD1 (6 bases). This clonotype was obtained from an adult in good health. The CDR3 reads CASSWDINNEQFF. The CDR3 DNA reads TGTGCCAGTAGCTGGGACATAAACAATGAGCAGTTCTTC. Full variable domain (outside the CDR3, taken from reference TRBV19 and TRBJ2-1): DGGITQSPKYLFRKEGQNVTLSCEQNLNHDAMYWYRQDPGQGLRLIYYSQIVNDFQKGDIAEGYSVSREKKESFPLTVTSAQKNPTAFYLCASSWDINNEQFFGPGTRLTVL.